This TCR beta chain was identified in a study of identifying expanded T cells in peripheral blood. General study points: Variance in clone template counts between approximately two-week samples significantly increased with total template count across all healthy donors. About 1.2 clones differed between technical replicates, versus about 17 and 20 over time.

Between the trimmed V and J ends, which lost 2 bases and 3 bases, there was a span of 12 bases. The CDR3 extends over 15 amino acids. From germline, CDR1 is SEHNR and CDR2 FQNEAQ (reference sequence). During the collection period, no donor immune events like infections were recorded. Profiled with immunoSEQ multiplex PCR; TCRdb holds only in-frame clones, not every one. This table has about 100,000 clones, about 87% appearing once. Turning to this clone: As yet, its antigen is unknown.

The sample comprised blood. J is TRBJ2-3 and V is TRBV7-9; perhaps TRBD1 as D (5 bases). This sequence originates from a person aged 18-70 years in good health. CDR3 sequence (DNA): TGTGCCAGCAGCTTAACACCGAAGGGGACAGATACGCAGTATTTT. Its protein product is CASSLTPKGTDTQYF.